This TCR beta chain was obtained from a study of CD8 T cells in Susac syndrome. This CDR3 spans 15 amino acids. Trimming shortened V by 8 bases and J by 1 base, and 12 bases separated the two germline ends. CDR1 and CDR2 (germline): MNHNY, SVGAGI (reference sequence). RNA was extracted with the RNeasy kit, and a quantity of about 0.45 to 1 ug was reverse transcribed using random hexamers. TCRdb processed the immunoSEQ multiplex PCR reads anew with MiXCR; each CDR3 protein has one entry. The profile shows a few hundred thousand distinct CDR3 sequences, around 95% of them singletons. The sample taken for sequencing was CD4+ T cells from PBMCs. The TCR comes from a human donor with multiple sclerosis. V and J are TRBV6-6 and TRBJ2-6, with D perhaps matching TRBD2 (5 bases). The CDR3 nucleotides read TGTGCCAGCGCCACACGGACTTCTGGGGCCAACGTCCTGACTTTC. This sequence encodes CASATRTSGANVLTF.